The source of this TCR beta chain is a study of T cells expressing NK-cell markers. Background on the study: The sequencing cohort of eight donors included seven HCMV-seropositive individuals and one seronegative individual. General study points: Similarly, these clonotypes led the CD3+CD56-NKG2C+ fraction as well in several donors.

In the case of this clonotype: The antigen is not known.

TCRdb reanalyzed the 5' RACE reads, giving one entry per CDR3 protein sequence and no DNA. The sample totals about 380,000 distinct CDR3 sequences; its top ten clones hold under 6.5%. Material: blood T cells: a sorted CD56 or NKG2C T cell subset, CD4+ or CD8+ T cells, or bulk PBMC T cells (not recorded which). This TCR was sampled from a man aged 18-70 years in good health.

CDR3 sequence reads: CASSRGSGSGSGANVLTF. The chain carries TRBV5-1 and TRBJ2-6; the D call from TCRdb, TRBD1, cannot be confirmed without DNA. The CDR3 sequence is 18 residues long. Germline V gene sequence: CDR1 SGHRS, CDR2 YFSETQ.